This paragraph covers one T cell receptor beta chain sequence. The data are from a study of blood T cell repertoires in COVID-19. Only in-frame clones appear in the TCRdb table, and some are missing; sequencing was by immunoSEQ multiplex PCR. Here the sample spans more than 200,000 clones, more than 75% being singletons. This CDR3 is built from 11 residues. V lost 3 bases and J 7 bases, leaving 4 bases between the germline ends. Germline CDR1 and CDR2: LGHDT and YNNKEL (reference sequence). The chain uses TRBV3-1 (or the pseudogene TRBV3-2) and TRBJ2-1; D uncertain. The sequenced sample was PBMCs or T cells enriched from blood (not recorded which). This TCR was recovered from a woman aged 45-59 years who had recovered from COVID-19. CDR3 bases: TGTGCCAGCAGCCAGAGAAATGAGCAGTTCTTC. It yields the protein CASSQRNEQFF.